Below are 18 T cell receptor beta chains sequenced from a single sample in a study of T cell responses to AZD1222 COVID-19 vaccine. TCRdb's table, derived via immunoSEQ multiplex PCR, lists solely in-frame clones and lacks some. This table holds 150,000 to 200,000 clones, 80% to 95% found once. Sequenced material: peripheral blood, taken 28 days after the second AZD1222 dose. The receptors originated from an adult who received the AZD1222 COVID-19 vaccine.

V usage is TRBV10-3 and J usage is TRBJ2-7; 8 nucleotides match TRBD2. V trimming: 0 bases; J trimming: 7 bases; junction bases outside the gene matches: 5. The CDR3 runs to 14 residues. From germline, CDR1 is ENHRY and CDR2 SYGVKD. This CDR3 is CAISESGLGREQYF. CDR3 DNA sequence: TGTGCCATCAGTGAGTCGGGACTAGGCCGGGAGCAGTACTTC.

As for this clone: The conserved closing phenylalanine or tryptophan is absent in this CDR3, likely reflecting a read error. No DNA is shown, since the ends of the CDR3 on it are uncertain; the CDR3 is the one TCRdb lists. The chain combines TRBV3-1 (or the pseudogene TRBV3-2) with TRBJ2-7; the table assigns TRBD2, which was not confirmed against the DNA. Germline V gene sequence: CDR1 LGHDT, CDR2 YNNKEL (reference sequence). Including both end residues, the CDR3 is 14 amino acids long. CDR3 residues: CASSQYEGGPISSL.

The sample holds one count of this clone. The V gene is TRBV3-1 (or the pseudogene TRBV3-2), the J gene TRBJ2-7, with TRBD2 matching over 11 bases. This CDR3 comprises 18 residues. After removal of 2 bases from V and 7 bases from J, the junction contained 16 bases not matched to a gene. CDR1 and CDR2 (germline): LGHDT, YNNKEL (reference sequence). The CDR3 loop is CASSQTTPGSSGRQEQYF. In DNA form, the CDR3 reads TGTGCCAGCAGCCAAACCACTCCAGGTTCTAGCGGGAGGCAGGAGCAGTACTTC.

This sequence joins TRBV7-2 and TRBJ1-2; D unresolved. The CDR3 is 14 amino acids. V was pared by 1 base and J by 3 bases, with 9 bases between. Germline V gene sequence: CDR1 SGHTA, CDR2 FQGNSA. CDR3 sequence reads: CASSLVRGDYGYTF. Here the CDR3 DNA reads TGTGCCAGCAGCTTAGTTCGGGGAGACTATGGCTACACCTTC. Together with reference TRBV7-2 and TRBJ1-2, the CDR3 gives the full variable domain: GAGVSQSPSNKVTEKGKDVELRCDPISGHTALYWYRQSLGQGLEFLIYFQGNSAPDKSGLPSDRFSAERTGGSVSTLTIQRTQQEDSAVYLCASSLVRGDYGYTFGSGTRLTVV.

The chain carries TRBV6-5 and TRBJ1-1, with TRBD1 matching 9 bases. Germline V gene sequence: CDR1 MNHEY, CDR2 SVGAGI. The CDR3 loop spans 14 amino acids. The V gene end was trimmed by 6 bases and the J gene end by 5 bases; junction bases not matched to a gene: 7. This CDR3 is CASRTGQGITEAFF. The CDR3 DNA reads as TGTGCCAGCAGGACGGGACAGGGAATTACTGAAGCTTTCTTT.

This chain uses TRBV30 with TRBJ1-2; no clear D gene. The CDR3 consists of 12 residues. Germline CDR1 is GTSNPN and CDR2 is SVGIG (reference sequence). The germline V and J ends were trimmed by 5 bases and 8 bases, with 15 bases remaining between them. The CDR3 DNA reads TGTGCCTGGGACCTATGGGAGGGCGGCTACACCTTC. It translates to CAWDLWEGGYTF.

The chain recombines TRBV11-3 with TRBJ1-3, with D perhaps TRBD1 (5 bases). The CDR3 extends over 14 amino acids. Trimming removed 3 bases at V and 3 bases at J, with 9 bases between. Looked up from germline, CDR1 is SGHNT and CDR2 is YENEEA. The CDR3 here is CASSFGGVGNTIYF. The CDR3 coding sequence is TGTGCCAGCAGCTTTGGAGGGGTTGGAAACACCATATATTTT.

The chain joins TRBV10-2 to TRBJ2-1, with TRBD2 matching 8 bases. Germline V gene data show CDR1 as WSHSY and CDR2 as SAAADI. The CDR3 sequence is 16 residues long. After removal of 6 bases from V and 9 bases from J, the junction contained 16 bases not matched to a gene. CDR3 bases: TGCGCCAGCAGGCGGCGGGAGGCCCTCAGTGGGGCTGAGCAGTTCTTC. Its protein is CASRRREALSGAEQFF.

The J gene is TRBJ1-6, the V gene TRBV27; tentatively, D is TRBD1 (6 bases). Germline CDR1 MNHEY, CDR2 SMNVEV (reference sequence). The CDR3 extends over 19 amino acids. V gave up 7 bases and J gave up 6 bases, with 28 bases separating them. The CDR3 here is CASTSLPPLYRAGNSPLHF. CDR3 nucleotide sequence: TGTGCCAGCACCTCTCTCCCCCCCCTTTACAGGGCTGGTAATTCACCCCTCCACTTT.

The V gene is TRBV28, the J gene TRBJ2-2; perhaps TRBD2 as D (6 bases). CDR1 and CDR2 (germline): MDHEN, SYDVKM. V dropped 5 bases and J dropped 1 base, with 17 bases sitting between them. This CDR3 is built from 17 residues. The CDR3 sequence is CASSLPSPGVNTGELFF. As DNA, the CDR3 is TGTGCCAGCAGTCTCCCTTCCCCGGGAGTGAACACCGGGGAGCTGTTTTTT. The whole variable domain, filled in from reference TRBV28 and TRBJ2-2, reads DVKVTQSSRYLVKRTGEKVFLECVQDMDHENMFWYRQDPGLGLRLIYFSYDVKMKEKGDIPEGYSVSREKKERFSLILESASTNQTSMYLCASSLPSPGVNTGELFFGEGSRLTVL.

As for this clone: The junction departs from the called germline gene at one end, perhaps through a read error. The chain has TRBV6-2 or TRBV6-3 and TRBJ2-3; 7 bases agree with TRBD2. The germline V gene encodes CDR1 MNHEY and CDR2 SVGEGT. The length of the CDR3 is 18 residues. DNA of the CDR3: TGTACCAGCAGTTACTCGACATTCGGGGGACTAACCACAGATACGCAGTATTTT. Its protein is CTSSYSTFGGLTTDTQYF.

Only a few counts were recorded for this clone. The rearrangement uses TRBV28 and TRBJ2-2; TRBD1 matches 12 bases. With V trimmed by 5 bases and J by 5 bases, 12 bases remained unmatched. Per the germline V gene, CDR1 is MDHEN and CDR2 is SYDVKM. The CDR3 runs 18 residues. CDR3 DNA sequence: TGTGCCAGCAGTCCGGGGACAGGGGGCGCATGGGTTACCGGGGAGCTGTTTTTT. Residues: CASSPGTGGAWVTGELFF.

This clone was found a few times. The chain couples TRBV7-9 to TRBJ2-1, with a possible D match to TRBD1 (6 bases). Germline CDR1 SEHNR, CDR2 FQNEAQ (reference sequence). The CDR3 is 16 amino acids. V lost 5 bases to trimming and J lost 5 bases, with 19 bases between them. For the CDR3, the DNA is TGTGCCAGCAGCGGCCAATACAGGGTGGTCGACAATGAGCAGTTCTTC. It codes for CASSGQYRVVDNEQFF.

The CDR3 protein is CASSYTLTARYGYTF. In DNA form, the CDR3 reads TGTGCCAGCAGTTACACGTTGACAGCTAGATATGGCTACACCTTC. The chain recombines TRBV28 with TRBJ1-2, with a possible D match to TRBD1 (5 bases). CDR1 is MDHEN, CDR2 SYDVKM, per germline. V dropped 4 bases and J dropped 5 bases, with 17 bases sitting between them. The CDR3 consists of 15 residues.

The chain uses TRBV2 and TRBJ2-2, with D possibly TRBD1 on 5 matching bases. The CDR3 totals 15 residues. The germline V and J ends were trimmed by 0 bases and 7 bases, with 12 bases remaining between them. The V gene's germline CDR1 is SNHLY and CDR2 FYNNEI. The CDR3 spells CASSEAIRAVGELFF. CDR3 in DNA: TGTGCCAGCAGTGAAGCGATCAGGGCGGTCGGGGAGCTGTTTTTT. Drawing the rest from reference TRBV2 and TRBJ2-2, the complete variable domain is EPEVTQTPSHQVTQMGQEVILRCVPISNHLYFYWYRQILGQKVEFLVSFYNNEISEKSEIFDDQFSVERPDGSNFTLKIRSTKLEDSAMYFCASSEAIRAVGELFFGEGSRLTVL.

This sequence joins TRBV4-2 and TRBJ2-6, with D maybe TRBD1 (5 bases). CDR1 is LGHNA and CDR2 is YNFKEQ in the germline V gene. Trimming pared 8 bases from V and 0 bases from J, leaving 11 bases between. This CDR3 comprises 15 residues. The CDR3 loop reads CASQDTYSGANVLTF. The CDR3 DNA sequence: TGTGCCAGCCAGGACACCTACTCTGGGGCCAACGTCCTGACTTTC.

The chain has TRBV12-3 or TRBV12-4 and TRBJ2-7; TRBD2 might be the D (6 bases). V shed 11 bases and J shed 5 bases, with 19 bases lying between them. CDR3 length equals 13 residues. The CDR3: CAGGEVGMHEQYF. The DNA for the CDR3 is TGTGCCGGTGGGGAGGTAGGGATGCACGAGCAGTACTTC.

The genes are TRBV21-1 and TRBJ2-6. TRBV21-1 is annotated as a pseudogene. This CDR3 comprises 17 residues. CDR3 protein: CASRPPAVSSGANVLTF. CDR3 bases: TGTGCCAGCCGCCCCCCTGCAGTGAGCTCTGGGGCCAACGTCCTGACTTTC.